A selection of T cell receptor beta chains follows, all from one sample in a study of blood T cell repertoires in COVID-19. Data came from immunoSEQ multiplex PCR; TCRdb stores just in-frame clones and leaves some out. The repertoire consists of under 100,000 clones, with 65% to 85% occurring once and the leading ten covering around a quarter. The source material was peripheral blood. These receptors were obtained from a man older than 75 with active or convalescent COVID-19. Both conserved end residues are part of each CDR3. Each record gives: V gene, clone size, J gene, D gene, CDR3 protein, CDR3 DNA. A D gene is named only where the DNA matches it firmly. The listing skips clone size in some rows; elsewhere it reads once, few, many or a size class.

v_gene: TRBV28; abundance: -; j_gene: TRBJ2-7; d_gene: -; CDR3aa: CASSLGSLNYEQYF; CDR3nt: TGTGCCAGCAGTTTGGGCAGCCTAAACTACGAGCAGTACTTC
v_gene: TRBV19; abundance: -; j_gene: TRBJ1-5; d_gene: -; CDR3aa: CASSAGGGYSNQPQHF; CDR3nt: TGTGCCAGTAGCGCCGGGGGGGGATATAGCAATCAGCCCCAGCATTTT
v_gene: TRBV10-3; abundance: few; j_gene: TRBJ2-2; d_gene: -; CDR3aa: CAITRARISNTGELFF; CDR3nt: TGTGCCATCACCCGAGCCAGGATATCGAACACCGGGGAGCTGTTTTTT
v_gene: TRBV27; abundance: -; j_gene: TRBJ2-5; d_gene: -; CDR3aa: CASRIYRGGETQYF; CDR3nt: TGTGCCAGCAGGATATATCGAGGGGGAGAGACCCAGTACTTC
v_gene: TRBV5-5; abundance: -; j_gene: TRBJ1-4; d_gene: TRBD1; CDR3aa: CASSLQGGNEKLFF; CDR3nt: TGTGCCAGCAGCTTGCAGGGGGGTAATGAAAAACTGTTTTTT
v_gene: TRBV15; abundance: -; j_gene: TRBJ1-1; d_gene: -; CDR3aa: CATSPSTGNTEAFF; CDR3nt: TGTGCCACCAGCCCGAGCACAGGGAATACTGAAGCTTTCTTT
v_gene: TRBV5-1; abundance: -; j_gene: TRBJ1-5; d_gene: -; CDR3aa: CASSTGQSNQPQHF; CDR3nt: TGCGCCAGCAGCACCGGACAGTCCAATCAGCCCCAGCATTTT
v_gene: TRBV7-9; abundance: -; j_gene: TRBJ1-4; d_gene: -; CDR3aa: CASSTQNNEKLFF; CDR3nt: TGTGCCAGCAGTACACAGAATAATGAAAAACTGTTTTTT
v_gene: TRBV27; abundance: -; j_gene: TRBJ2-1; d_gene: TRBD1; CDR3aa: CASSLQGYNEQFF; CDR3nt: TGTGCCAGCAGCCTACAGGGGTACAATGAGCAGTTCTTC
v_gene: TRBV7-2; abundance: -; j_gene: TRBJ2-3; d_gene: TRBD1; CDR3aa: CASSFDGTGGADTQYF; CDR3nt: TGTGCCAGCAGCTTCGACGGGACAGGGGGCGCAGATACGCAGTATTTT
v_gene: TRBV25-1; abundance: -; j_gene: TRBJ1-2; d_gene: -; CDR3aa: CASSEQGYYGYTF; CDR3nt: TGTGCCAGCAGTGAACAGGGCTACTATGGCTACACCTTC
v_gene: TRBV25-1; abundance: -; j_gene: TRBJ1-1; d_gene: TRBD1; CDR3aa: CASSETGWLNTEAFF; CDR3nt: TGTGCCAGCAGTGAGACAGGGTGGTTGAACACTGAAGCTTTCTTT
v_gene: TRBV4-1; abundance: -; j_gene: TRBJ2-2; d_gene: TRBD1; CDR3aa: CASSQGSDRATLNPGELFF; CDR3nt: TGCGCCAGCAGCCAGGGTTCGGACAGGGCAACCCTAAACCCCGGGGAGCTGTTTTTT
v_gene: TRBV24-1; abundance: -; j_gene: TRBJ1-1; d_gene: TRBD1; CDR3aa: CATSDGRQGESTEAFF; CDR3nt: TGTGCCACCAGTGATGGCAGACAGGGGGAGAGTACTGAAGCTTTCTTT
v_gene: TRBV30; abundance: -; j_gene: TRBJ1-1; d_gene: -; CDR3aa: CAWSGTGRTEAFF; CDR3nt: TGTGCCTGGAGTGGGACTGGGCGGACTGAAGCTTTCTTT
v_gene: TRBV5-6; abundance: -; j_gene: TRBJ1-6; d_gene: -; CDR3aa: CASSLAVGSSSPLHF; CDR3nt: TGTGCCAGCAGCTTGGCCGTGGGCAGCAGCTCACCCCTCCACTTT
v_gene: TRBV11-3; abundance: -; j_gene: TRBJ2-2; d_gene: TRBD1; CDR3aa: CASSIQGARTGELFF; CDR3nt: TGTGCCAGCAGCATACAGGGGGCTCGCACCGGGGAGCTGTTTTTT
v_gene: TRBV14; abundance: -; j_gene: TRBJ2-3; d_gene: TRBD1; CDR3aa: CASSQYTGGPSTDTQYF; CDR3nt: TGTGCCAGCAGCCAATACACAGGGGGTCCTAGCACAGATACGCAGTATTTT
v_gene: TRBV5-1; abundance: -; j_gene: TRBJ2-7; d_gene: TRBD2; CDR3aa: CASSREGRGASYEQYF; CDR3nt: TGCGCCAGCAGCCGGGAGGGGCGGGGGGCCTCCTACGAGCAGTACTTC
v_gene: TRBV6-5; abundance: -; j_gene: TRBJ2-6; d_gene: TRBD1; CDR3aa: CASSWTGGSGANVLTF; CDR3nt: TGTGCCAGCAGTTGGACAGGGGGCTCTGGGGCCAACGTCCTGACTTTC
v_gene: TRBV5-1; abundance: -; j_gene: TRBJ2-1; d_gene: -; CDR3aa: CASKGDVAYNEQFF; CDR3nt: TGCGCCAGCAAGGGGGACGTTGCCTACAATGAGCAGTTCTTC
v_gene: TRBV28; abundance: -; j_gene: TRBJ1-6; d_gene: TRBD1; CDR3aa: CASSLMGQGANSPLHF; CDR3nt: TGTGCCAGCAGTTTAATGGGACAGGGGGCTAATTCACCCCTCCACTTT
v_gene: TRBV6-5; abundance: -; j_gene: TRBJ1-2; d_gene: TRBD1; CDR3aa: CASSYSTGQGYYGYTF; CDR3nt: TGTGCCAGCAGTTACTCGACGGGACAGGGGTACTATGGCTACACCTTC
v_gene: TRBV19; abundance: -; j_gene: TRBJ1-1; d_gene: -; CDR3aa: CASSSPGLNTEAFF; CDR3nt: TGTGCCAGTAGTTCTCCAGGGTTGAACACTGAAGCTTTCTTT
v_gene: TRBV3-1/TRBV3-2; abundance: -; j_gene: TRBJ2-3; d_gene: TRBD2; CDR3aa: CASSQALERGHTDTQYF; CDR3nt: TGTGCCAGCAGCCAAGCGCTAGAGCGGGGGCACACAGATACGCAGTATTTT
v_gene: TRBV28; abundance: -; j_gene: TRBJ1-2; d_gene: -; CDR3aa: CASRGGGDYYGYTF; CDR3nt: TGTGCCAGCCGGGGAGGGGGAGACTACTATGGCTACACCTTC
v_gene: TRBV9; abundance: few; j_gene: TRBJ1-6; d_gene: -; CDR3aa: CASSISPGSNSPLHF; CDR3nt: TGTGCCAGCAGTATAAGCCCGGGATCGAATTCACCCCTCCACTTT
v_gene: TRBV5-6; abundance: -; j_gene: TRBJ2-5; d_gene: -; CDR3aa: CASSLARRAETQYF; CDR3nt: TGTGCCAGCAGCTTGGCTAGGAGGGCGGAGACCCAGTACTTC
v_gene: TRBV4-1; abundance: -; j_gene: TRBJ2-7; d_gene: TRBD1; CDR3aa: CASSQEGTGGAVGEQYF; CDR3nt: TGCGCCAGCAGCCAAGAGGGGACAGGGGGCGCGGTAGGGGAGCAGTACTTC
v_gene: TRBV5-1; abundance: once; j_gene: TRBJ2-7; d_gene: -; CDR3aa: CASSSTGTPVEGEQYF; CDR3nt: TGCGCCAGCAGCTCCACCGGGACACCAGTCGAGGGCGAGCAGTACTTC
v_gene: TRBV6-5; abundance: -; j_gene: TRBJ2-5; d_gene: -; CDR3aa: CASHGTQETQYF; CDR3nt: TGTGCCAGCCACGGGACTCAAGAGACCCAGTACTTC
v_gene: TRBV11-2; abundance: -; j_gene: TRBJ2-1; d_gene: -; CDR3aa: CASTPSSYNEQFF; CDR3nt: TGTGCCAGCACCCCGAGCTCCTACAATGAGCAGTTCTTC
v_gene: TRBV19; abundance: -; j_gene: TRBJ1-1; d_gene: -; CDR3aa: CASSMALNTEAFF; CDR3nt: TGTGCCAGTAGTATGGCACTGAACACTGAAGCTTTCTTT
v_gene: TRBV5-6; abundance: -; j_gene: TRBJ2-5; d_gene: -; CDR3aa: CASSLVEGLETQYF; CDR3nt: TGTGCCAGCAGCTTGGTGGAGGGACTAGAGACCCAGTACTTC
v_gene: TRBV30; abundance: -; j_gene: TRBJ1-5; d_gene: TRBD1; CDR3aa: CAWSLGQGRQPQHF; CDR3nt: TGTGCCTGGAGCCTCGGACAGGGCCGGCAGCCCCAGCATTTT
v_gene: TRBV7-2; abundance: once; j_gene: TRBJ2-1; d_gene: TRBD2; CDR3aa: CASSYGVRLANEQFF; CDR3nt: TGTGCCAGCTCCTACGGAGTTCGACTAGCCAATGAGCAGTTCTTC
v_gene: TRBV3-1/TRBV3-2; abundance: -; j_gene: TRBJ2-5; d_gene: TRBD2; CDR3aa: CASSKEVLAGLPETQYF; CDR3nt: TGTGCCAGCAGCAAAGAAGTCCTAGCGGGGCTACCGGAGACCCAGTACTTC
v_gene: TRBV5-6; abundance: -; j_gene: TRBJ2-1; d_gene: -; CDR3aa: CASRPAGPGLYNEQFF; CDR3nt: TGTGCCAGCAGGCCCGCGGGACCCGGGCTTTACAATGAGCAGTTCTTC
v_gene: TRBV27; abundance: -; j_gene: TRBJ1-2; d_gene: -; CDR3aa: CASKLTGGGRNYGYTF; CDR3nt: TGTGCCAGCAAACTAACTGGGGGGGGTAGGAACTATGGCTACACCTTC
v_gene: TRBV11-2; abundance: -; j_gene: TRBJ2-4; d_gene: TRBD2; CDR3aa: CASSLPGGAKNIQYF; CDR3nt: TGTGCCAGCAGCTTACCGGGGGGAGCCAAAAACATTCAGTACTTC
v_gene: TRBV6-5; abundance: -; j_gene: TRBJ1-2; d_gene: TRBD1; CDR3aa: CASSFRQGGGYTF; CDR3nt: TGTGCCAGCAGTTTTCGACAGGGCGGAGGCTACACCTTC
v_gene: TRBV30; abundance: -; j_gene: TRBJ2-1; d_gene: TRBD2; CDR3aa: CAWSADSGTSTVF; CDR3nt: TGTGCCTGGAGCGCCGATAGCGGGACGAGCACCGTCTTC
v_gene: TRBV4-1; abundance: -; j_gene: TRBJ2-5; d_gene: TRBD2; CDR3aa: CASIPRGGPQRETQYF; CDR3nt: TGCGCCAGCATCCCGCGGGGGGGCCCTCAGCGGGAGACCCAGTACTTC
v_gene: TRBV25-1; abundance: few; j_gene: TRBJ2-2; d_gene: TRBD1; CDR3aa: CASSGAGQGTTGELFF; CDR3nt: TGTGCCAGCAGTGGCGCTGGACAGGGCACCACCGGGGAGCTGTTTTTT
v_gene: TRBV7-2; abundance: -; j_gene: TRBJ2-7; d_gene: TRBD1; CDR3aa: CASSGGQGAPYEQYF; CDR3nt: TGTGCCAGCAGCGGGGGACAGGGGGCGCCATACGAGCAGTACTTC
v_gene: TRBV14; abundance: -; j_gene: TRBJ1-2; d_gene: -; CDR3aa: CASSLQGSYGYTF; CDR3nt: TGTGCCAGCAGCTTACAGGGTAGCTATGGCTACACCTTC
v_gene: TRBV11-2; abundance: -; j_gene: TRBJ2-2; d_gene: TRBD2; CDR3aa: CASSSTRGRGSAGELFF; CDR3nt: TGTGCCAGCAGCTCCACCCGGGGGAGGGGTAGCGCCGGGGAGCTGTTTTTT
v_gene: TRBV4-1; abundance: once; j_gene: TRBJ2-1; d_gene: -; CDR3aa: CASSQEAGDIYNEQFF; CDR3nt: TGCGCCAGCAGCCAAGAGGCAGGGGACATCTACAATGAGCAGTTCTTC
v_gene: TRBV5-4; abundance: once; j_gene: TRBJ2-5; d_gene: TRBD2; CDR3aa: CASSPGTIKETQYF; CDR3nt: TGTGCCAGCAGCCCCGGGACTATTAAAGAGACCCAGTACTTC
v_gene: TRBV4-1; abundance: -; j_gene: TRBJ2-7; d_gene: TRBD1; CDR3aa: CASSQGVSGGDLSYEQYF; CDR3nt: TGCGCCAGCAGCCAAGGGGTCTCAGGGGGCGACCTTAGTTACGAGCAGTACTTC
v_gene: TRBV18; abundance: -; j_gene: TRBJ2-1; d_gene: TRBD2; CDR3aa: CASSPGRNEQFF; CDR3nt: TGTGCCAGCTCACCCGGGAGGAATGAGCAGTTCTTC
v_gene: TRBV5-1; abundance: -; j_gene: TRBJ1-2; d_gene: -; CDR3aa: CASSLRSAGNYGYTF; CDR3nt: TGCGCCAGCAGCTTGAGGTCCGCGGGAAACTATGGCTACACCTTC
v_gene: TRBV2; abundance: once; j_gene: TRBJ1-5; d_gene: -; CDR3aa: CASKQVYSNQPQHF; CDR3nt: TGTGCCAGCAAACAGGTCTATAGCAATCAGCCCCAGCATTTT
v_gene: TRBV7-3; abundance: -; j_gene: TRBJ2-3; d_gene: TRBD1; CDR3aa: CASSLTQGATDTQYF; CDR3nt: TGTGCCAGCAGCTTGACACAGGGGGCCACAGATACGCAGTATTTT